This T cell receptor (beta chain) was found in a study of response to subunit inactivated influenza vaccine. Concerning this clonotype: Its antigen is as yet unknown.

The study's findings and limits: Authors suggested each seasonal influenza vaccination recruits few new T cells.

This CDR3 has 13 residues. Deletions cut 5 bases from V and 5 bases from J, with 9 bases between. Germline loops: CDR1 SGHTA, CDR2 FQGNSA. TCRdb reprocessed the RT-PCR reads with MiXCR, giving one entry per CDR3 protein. This repertoire shows about 800,000 distinct CDR3 sequences, 21% found once; its top ten account for roughly a tenth. This specimen consisted of PBMCs from blood, obtained roughly 5 days after vaccination. The TCR originated in a man aged 45-65 years who received an inactivated influenza vaccine. V usage is TRBV7-2 and J usage is TRBJ2-2; D unresolved. The CDR3, as DNA: TGTGCCAGCAGCCTAAAGATTACCGGGGAGCTGTTTTTT. Protein product: CASSLKITGELFF.